The entry below describes one T cell receptor (beta chain). Its antigen is still unknown. This sample was included in a study of radiotherapy plus CTLA-4 blockade in lung cancer. About the research overall: Disease control was achieved by less than 40% of patients, and objective responses by about 17%.

Study results and limitations: Early clone dynamics of blood T cells, plus interferon-beta, reportedly predicted response best. Tumor-origin TCR clones grew in blood after radiotherapy plus ipilimumab.

Germline CDR1 reads SGHRS; CDR2 reads YFSETQ. The CDR3 is made up of 17 amino acids. Trimming left V 1 base short and J 0 bases short, with 11 bases between. TCRdb's copy holds only in-frame clones and misses some; the assay was immunoSEQ multiplex PCR. The sample shows about 45,000 clones, around 63% of them seen only once. The chain is built from TRBV5-1 and TRBJ2-6; D remains ambiguous. The specimen comprised peripheral blood, sampled from a patient treated with radiotherapy plus ipilimumab. The receptor was derived from a human donor with non-small cell lung cancer who had a partial response to radiotherapy plus ipilimumab. CDR3 sequence: CASSLYRSNSGANVLTF. The CDR3 bases are TGCGCCAGCAGCTTGTACAGATCGAACTCTGGGGCCAACGTCCTGACTTTC.